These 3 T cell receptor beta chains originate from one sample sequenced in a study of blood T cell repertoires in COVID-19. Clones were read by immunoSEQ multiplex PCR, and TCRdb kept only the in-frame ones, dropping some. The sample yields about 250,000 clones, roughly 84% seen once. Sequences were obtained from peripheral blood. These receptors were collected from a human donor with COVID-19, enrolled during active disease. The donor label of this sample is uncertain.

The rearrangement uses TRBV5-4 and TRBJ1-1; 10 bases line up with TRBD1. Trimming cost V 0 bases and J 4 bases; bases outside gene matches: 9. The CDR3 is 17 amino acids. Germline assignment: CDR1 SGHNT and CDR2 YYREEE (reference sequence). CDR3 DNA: TGTGCCAGCAGCTTGGGACAGGGGGCGCAATATGGCACTGAAGCTTTCTTT. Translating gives CASSLGQGAQYGTEAFF. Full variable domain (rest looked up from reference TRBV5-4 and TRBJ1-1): ETGVTQSPTHLIKTRGQQVTLRCSSQSGHNTVSWYQQALGQGPQFIFQYYREEENGRGNFPPRFSGLQFPNYSSELNVNALELDDSALYLCASSLGQGAQYGTEAFFGQGTRLTVV.

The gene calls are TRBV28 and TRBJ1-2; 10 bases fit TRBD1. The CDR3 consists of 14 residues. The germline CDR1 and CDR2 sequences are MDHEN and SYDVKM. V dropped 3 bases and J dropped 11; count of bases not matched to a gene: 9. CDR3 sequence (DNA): TGTGCCAGCAGTTTCTCTGGACAGGGGGAAGGATACACCTTC. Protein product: CASSFSGQGEGYTF.

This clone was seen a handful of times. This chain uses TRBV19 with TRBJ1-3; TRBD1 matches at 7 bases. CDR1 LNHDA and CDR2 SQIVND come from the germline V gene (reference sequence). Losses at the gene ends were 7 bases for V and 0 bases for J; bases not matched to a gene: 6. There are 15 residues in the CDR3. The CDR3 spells CASNLGQVSGNTIYF. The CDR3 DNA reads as TGTGCCAGTAATCTCGGACAGGTCTCTGGAAACACCATATATTTT.